One TCR beta chain is described in this entry. No antigen is known for it. Trimming removed 4 bases from V and 2 bases from J; junction bases left unmatched: 3. This CDR3 has 15 residues. Germline CDR1 reads SGHTA; CDR2 reads FQGNSA. Sequencing was performed with immunoSEQ multiplex PCR; in TCRdb, only in-frame clones are kept and a portion is missing. This sample has over 50,000 clones; 70% to 90% occur once, and the top ten carry 3.8%. This specimen comes from a study of siplizumab effects on memory and regulatory T cells. Study-level points and caveats: Proliferating siplizumab-culture Treg suppressive function went unconfirmed. Mapping to unstimulated subsets was achieved for only a minor fraction of alloreactive clones.

The rearrangement joins TRBV7-2 to TRBJ1-1; 11 bases match TRBD1. The TCR sequence derives from a human donor in good health. Sequenced material: memory CD4+ T cells sorted from blood. CDR3 sequence reads: CASSSGQGGNTEAFF. CDR3 nucleotide sequence: TGTGCCAGCAGCTCGGGACAGGGGGGAAACACTGAAGCTTTCTTT.